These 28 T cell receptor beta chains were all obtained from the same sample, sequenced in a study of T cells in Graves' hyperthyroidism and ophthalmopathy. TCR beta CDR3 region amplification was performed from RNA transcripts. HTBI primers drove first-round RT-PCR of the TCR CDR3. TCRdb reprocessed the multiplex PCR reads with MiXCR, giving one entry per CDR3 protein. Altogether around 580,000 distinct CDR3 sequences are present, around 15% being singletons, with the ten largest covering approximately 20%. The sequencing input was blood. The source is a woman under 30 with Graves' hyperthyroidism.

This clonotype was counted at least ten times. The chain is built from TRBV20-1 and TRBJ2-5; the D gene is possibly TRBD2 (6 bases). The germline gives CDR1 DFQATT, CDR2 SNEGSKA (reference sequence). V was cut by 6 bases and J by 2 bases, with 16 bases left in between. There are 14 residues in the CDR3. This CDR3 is CSAPDWDFQETQYF. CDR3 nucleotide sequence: TGCAGTGCACCCGATTGGGACTTTCAAGAGACCCAGTACTTC.

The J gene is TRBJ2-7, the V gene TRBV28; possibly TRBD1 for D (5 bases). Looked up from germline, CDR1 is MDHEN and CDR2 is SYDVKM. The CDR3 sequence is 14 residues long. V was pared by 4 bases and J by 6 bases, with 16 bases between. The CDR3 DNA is TGTGCCAGCAGTTACCCCGCGTGGGGCGCCGAGCAGTACTTC. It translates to CASSYPAWGAEQYF. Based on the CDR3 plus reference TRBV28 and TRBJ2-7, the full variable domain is DVKVTQSSRYLVKRTGEKVFLECVQDMDHENMFWYRQDPGLGLRLIYFSYDVKMKEKGDIPEGYSVSREKKERFSLILESASTNQTSMYLCASSYPAWGAEQYFGPGTRLTVT.

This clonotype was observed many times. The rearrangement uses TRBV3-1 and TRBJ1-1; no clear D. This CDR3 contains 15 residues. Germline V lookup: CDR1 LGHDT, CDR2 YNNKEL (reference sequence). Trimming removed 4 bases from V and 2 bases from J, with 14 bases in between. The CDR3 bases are TGTGCCAGCAGCCCCAGAATCGGCGGTAACACTGAAGCTTTCTTT. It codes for CASSPRIGGNTEAFF.

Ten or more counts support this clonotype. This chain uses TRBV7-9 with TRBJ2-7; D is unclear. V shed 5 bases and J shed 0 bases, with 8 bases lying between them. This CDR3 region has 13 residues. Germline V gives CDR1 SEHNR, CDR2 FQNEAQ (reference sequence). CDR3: CASSRADSYEQYF. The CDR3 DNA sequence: TGTGCCAGCAGCCGGGCCGACTCCTACGAGCAGTACTTC.

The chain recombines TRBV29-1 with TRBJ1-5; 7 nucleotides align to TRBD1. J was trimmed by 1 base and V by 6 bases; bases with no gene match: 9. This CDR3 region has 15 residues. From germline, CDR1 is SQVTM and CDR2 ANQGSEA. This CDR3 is CSVRRQGWSNQPQHF. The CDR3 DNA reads TGCAGCGTGAGGCGACAGGGATGGAGCAATCAGCCCCAGCATTTT.

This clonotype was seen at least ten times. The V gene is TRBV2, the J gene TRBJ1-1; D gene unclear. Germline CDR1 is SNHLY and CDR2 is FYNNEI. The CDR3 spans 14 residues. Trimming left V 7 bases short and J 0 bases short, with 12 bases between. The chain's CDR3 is CASTEGVLNTEAFF. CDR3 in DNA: TGTGCCAGCACCGAGGGCGTACTGAACACTGAAGCTTTCTTT.

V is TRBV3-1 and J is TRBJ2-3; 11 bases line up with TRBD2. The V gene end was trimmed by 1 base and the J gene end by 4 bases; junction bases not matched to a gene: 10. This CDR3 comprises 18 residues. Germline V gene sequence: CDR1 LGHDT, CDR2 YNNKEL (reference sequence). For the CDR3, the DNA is TGTGCCAGCAGCCAAGGGGGAATAGCGGGAGGGCCCTCAGATACGCAGTATTTT. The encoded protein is CASSQGGIAGGPSDTQYF.

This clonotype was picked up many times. The CDR3, as DNA: TGTGCCAGCAGCTACTGGACAGAGAAATACGAGCAGTACTTC. It encodes CASSYWTEKYEQYF. The chain joins TRBV11-2 to TRBJ2-7; D is possibly TRBD1 (6 bases). The CDR3 contains 14 residues. CDR1 SGHAT and CDR2 FQNNGV come from the germline V gene. V was pared by 4 bases and J by 4 bases, with 14 bases between.

CDR3 loop: CASSLDIAVYEQYF. CDR3 in DNA: TGTGCCAGCAGCTTAGATATAGCGGTCTACGAGCAGTACTTC. The rearrangement uses TRBV7-9 and TRBJ2-7; the D gene is possibly TRBD2 (6 bases). The CDR3 covers 14 residues. CDR1 and CDR2 from the germline V gene are SEHNR and FQNEAQ (reference sequence). V was cut by 1 base and J by 3 bases, with 10 bases left in between.

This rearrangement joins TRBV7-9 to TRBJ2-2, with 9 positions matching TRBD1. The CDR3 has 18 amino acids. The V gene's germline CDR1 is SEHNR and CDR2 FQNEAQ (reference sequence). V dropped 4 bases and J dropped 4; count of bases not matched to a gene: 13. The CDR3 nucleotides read TGTGCCAGCAGCTCCCCCCTCGGGACAGGGACCCTCACCGGGGAGCTGTTTTTT. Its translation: CASSSPLGTGTLTGELFF.

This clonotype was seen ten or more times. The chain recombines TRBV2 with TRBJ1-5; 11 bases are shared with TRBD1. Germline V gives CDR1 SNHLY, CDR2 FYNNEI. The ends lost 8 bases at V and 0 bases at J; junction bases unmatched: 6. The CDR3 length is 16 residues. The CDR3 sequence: CASGQGATPSNQPQHF. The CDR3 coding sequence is TGTGCCAGCGGACAGGGGGCCACCCCTAGCAATCAGCCCCAGCATTTT.

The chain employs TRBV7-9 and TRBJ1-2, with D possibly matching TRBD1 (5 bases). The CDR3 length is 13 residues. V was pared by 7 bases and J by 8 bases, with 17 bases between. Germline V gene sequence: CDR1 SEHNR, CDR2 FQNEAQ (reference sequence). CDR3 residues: CASNRDEGRGYTF. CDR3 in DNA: TGTGCCAGCAACCGAGACGAGGGGCGCGGCTACACCTTC.

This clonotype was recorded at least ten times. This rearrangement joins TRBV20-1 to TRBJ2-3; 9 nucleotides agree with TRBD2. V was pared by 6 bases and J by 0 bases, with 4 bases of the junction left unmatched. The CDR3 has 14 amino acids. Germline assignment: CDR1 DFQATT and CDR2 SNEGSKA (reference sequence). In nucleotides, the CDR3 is TGCAGTGCAGTGAGCGGGAGGAGCACAGATACGCAGTATTTT. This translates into CSAVSGRSTDTQYF.

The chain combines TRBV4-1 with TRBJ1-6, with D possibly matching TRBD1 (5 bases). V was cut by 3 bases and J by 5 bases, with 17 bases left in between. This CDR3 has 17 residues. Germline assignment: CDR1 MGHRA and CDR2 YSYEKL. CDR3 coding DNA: TGCGCCAGCAGCCATGATCTCGACAGAGCTAATAATTCACCCCTCCACTTT. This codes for CASSHDLDRANNSPLHF.

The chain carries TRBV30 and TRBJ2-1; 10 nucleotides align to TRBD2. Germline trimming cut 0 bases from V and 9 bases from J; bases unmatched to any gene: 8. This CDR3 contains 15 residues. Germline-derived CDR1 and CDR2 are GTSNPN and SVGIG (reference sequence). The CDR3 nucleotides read TGTGCCTGGAGTGTAATACTAGCGGGAAGGGGTGAGCAGTTCTTC. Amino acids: CAWSVILAGRGEQFF.

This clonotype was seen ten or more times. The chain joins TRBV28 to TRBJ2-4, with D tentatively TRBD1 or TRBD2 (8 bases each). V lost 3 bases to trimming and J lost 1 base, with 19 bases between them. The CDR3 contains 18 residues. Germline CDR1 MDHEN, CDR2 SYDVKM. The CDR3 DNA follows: TGTGCCAGCAGTTTGCAGGGGGCTCGGGAGGGGGCCAAAAACATTCAGTACTTC. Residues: CASSLQGAREGAKNIQYF.

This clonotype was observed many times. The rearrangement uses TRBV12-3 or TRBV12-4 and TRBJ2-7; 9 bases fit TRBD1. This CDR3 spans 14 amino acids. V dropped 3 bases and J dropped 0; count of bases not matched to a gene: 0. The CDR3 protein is CASSLGQGSYEQYF. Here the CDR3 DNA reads TGTGCCAGCAGTTTGGGACAGGGCTCCTACGAGCAGTACTTC.

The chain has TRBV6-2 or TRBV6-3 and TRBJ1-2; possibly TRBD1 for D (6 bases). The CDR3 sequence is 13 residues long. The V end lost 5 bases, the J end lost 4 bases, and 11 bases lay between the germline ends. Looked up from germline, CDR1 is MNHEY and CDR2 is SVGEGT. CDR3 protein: CASSNGQFYGYTF. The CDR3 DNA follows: TGTGCCAGCAGTAATGGACAGTTCTATGGCTACACCTTC.

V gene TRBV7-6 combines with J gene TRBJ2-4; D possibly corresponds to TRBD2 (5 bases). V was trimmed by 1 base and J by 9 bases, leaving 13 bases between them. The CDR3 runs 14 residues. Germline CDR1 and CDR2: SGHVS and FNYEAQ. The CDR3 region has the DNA TGTGCCAGCAGCTTAGAGGGTCCGGGAAGCATTCAGTACTTC. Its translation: CASSLEGPGSIQYF.

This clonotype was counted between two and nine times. The CDR3 nucleotides read TGTGCCAGCAGCCAAACCCACGGGGGATCTGGAAACACCATATATTTT. This gives the protein CASSQTHGGSGNTIYF. The chain employs TRBV16 and TRBJ1-3, with D possibly matching TRBD1 (5 bases). The CDR3 sequence is 16 residues long. The germline gives CDR1 KGHSY, CDR2 FQNENV. Trimming stripped 2 bases from V and 1 base from J, with 12 bases between.

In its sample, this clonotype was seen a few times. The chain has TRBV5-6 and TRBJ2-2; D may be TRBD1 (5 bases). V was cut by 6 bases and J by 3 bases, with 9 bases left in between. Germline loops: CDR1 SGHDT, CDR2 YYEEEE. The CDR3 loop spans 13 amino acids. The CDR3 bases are TGTGCCAGCAAGGGGATAGACACCGGGGAGCTGTTTTTT. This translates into CASKGIDTGELFF.

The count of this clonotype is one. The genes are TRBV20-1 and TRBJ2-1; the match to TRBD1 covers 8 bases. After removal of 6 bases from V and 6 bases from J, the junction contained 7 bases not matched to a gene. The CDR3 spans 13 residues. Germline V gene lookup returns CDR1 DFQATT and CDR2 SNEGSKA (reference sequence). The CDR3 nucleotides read TGCAGTGCCCGACCCACAGGGGGCAATGAGCAGTTCTTC. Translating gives CSARPTGGNEQFF.

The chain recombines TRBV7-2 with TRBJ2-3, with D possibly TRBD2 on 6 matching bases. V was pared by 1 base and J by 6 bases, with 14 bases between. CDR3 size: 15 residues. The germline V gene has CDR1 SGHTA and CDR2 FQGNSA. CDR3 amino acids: CASSLEGRGVDTQYF. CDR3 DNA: TGTGCCAGCAGCTTAGAAGGGCGGGGAGTGGATACGCAGTATTTT. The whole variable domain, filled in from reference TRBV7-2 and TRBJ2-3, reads GAGVSQSPSNKVTEKGKDVELRCDPISGHTALYWYRQSLGQGLEFLIYFQGNSAPDKSGLPSDRFSAERTGGSVSTLTIQRTQQEDSAVYLCASSLEGRGVDTQYFGPGTRLTVL.

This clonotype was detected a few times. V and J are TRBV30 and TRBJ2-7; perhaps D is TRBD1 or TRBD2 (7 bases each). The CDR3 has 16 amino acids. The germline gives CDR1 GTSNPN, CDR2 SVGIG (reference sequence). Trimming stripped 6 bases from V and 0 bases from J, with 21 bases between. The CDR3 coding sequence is TGTGCCTGCCAGGGGGGGTGGGCCATGAGCTCCTACGAGCAGTACTTC. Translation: CACQGGWAMSSYEQYF.

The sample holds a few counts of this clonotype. The CDR3 nucleotides are TGCGCCAGCAGCCACCAAGCGGGGGGGGGCACAGATACGCAGTATTTT. This codes for CASSHQAGGGTDTQYF. This sequence joins TRBV4-3 and TRBJ2-3; 10 bases fit TRBD2. The V segment lost 3 bases and the J segment 1 base; nucleotides outside the gene matches: 4. The CDR3 is 16 amino acids. Germline assignment: CDR1 LGHNA and CDR2 YSLEER.

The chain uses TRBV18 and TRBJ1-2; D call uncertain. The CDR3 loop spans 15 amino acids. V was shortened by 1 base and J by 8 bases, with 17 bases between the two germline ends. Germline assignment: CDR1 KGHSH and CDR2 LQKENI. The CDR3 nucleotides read TGTGCCAGCTCACCACGGGAGCAGGCCTTCAGGGGCTACACCTTC. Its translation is CASSPREQAFRGYTF.

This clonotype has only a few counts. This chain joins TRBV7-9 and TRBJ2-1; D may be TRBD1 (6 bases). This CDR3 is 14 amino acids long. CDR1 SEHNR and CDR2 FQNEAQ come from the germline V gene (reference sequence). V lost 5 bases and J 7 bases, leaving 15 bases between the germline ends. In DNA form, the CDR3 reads TGTGCCAGCAGCGAAGGAGGACAGTGGAATGAGCAGTTCTTC. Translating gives CASSEGGQWNEQFF.

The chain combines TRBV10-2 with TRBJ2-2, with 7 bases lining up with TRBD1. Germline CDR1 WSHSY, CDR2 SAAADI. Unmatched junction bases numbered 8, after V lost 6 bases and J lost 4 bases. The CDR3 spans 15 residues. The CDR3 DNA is TGCGCCAGCAGAGACAGGGAGTTTGGCACCGGGGAGCTGTTTTTT. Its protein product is CASRDREFGTGELFF.